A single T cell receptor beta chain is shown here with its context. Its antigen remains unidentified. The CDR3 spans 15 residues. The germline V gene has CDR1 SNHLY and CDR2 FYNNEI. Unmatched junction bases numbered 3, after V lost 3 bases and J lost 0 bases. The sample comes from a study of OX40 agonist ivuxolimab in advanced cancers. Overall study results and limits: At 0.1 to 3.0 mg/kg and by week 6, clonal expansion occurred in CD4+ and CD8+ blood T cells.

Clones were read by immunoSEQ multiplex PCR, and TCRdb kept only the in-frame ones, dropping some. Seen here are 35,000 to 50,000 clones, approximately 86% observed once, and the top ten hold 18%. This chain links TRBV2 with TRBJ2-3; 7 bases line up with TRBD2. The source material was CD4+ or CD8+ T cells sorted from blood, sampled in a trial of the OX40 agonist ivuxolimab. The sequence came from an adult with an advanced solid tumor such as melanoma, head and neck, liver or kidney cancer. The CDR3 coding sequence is TGTGCCAGCAGTGACGTAGCGGGTAGCACAGATACGCAGTATTTT. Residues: CASSDVAGSTDTQYF.